The T cell receptor beta chain described here comes from a study of graft-versus-host responses after intestinal transplantation. Points on this clone: No antigen is known for it.

CDR1 MNHEY and CDR2 SVGAGI come from the germline V gene. The CDR3 has 15 residues. V lost 3 bases and J 4 bases, leaving 15 bases between the germline ends. Libraries were prepared by immunoSEQ multiplex PCR; TCRdb keeps only in-frame clonotypes and omits some of them. The table includes about 99,000 clones, roughly 93% detected once. This receptor was identified in a human donor who received an intestinal transplant. This sequence joins TRBV6-5 and TRBJ1-1; the D is unclear. Sequencing was performed on unstimulated CD8+ T cells sorted from spleen or lymph node cells, taken before intestinal transplant. DNA for the CDR3: TGTGCCAGCAGTTATGGGTTTGGGCGGGGCACTGAAGCTTTCTTT. Its translation: CASSYGFGRGTEAFF.